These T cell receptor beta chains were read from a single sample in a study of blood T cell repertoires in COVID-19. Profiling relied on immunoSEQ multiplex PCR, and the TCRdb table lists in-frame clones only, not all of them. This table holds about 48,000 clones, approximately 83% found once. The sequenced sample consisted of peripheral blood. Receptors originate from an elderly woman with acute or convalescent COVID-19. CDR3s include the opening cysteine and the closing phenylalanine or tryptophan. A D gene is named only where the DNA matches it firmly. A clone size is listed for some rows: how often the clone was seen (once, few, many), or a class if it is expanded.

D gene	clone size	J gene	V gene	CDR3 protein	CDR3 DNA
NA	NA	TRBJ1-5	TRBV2	CASELVRRNQPQHF	TGTGCCAGCGAGTTGGTCAGGCGTAATCAGCCCCAGCATTTT
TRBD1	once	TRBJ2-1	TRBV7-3	CASSPTGASYNEQFF	TGTGCCAGCAGCCCAACAGGGGCCTCCTACAATGAGCAGTTCTTC
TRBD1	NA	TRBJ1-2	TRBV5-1	CASGGTDPYGYTF	TGCGCCAGCGGCGGGACAGACCCTTATGGCTACACCTTC
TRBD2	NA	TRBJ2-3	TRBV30	CAWCGGPDTQYF	TGTGCCTGGTGCGGGGGACCAGATACGCAGTATTTT
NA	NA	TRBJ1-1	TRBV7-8	CASSLVAYGNTEAFF	TGTGCCAGCAGCTTAGTCGCCTATGGGAACACTGAAGCTTTCTTT
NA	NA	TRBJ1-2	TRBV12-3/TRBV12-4	CASSFTQGSYTF	TGTGCCAGCAGTTTCACCCAGGGATCCTACACCTTC
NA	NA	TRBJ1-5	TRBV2	CASRGEDHSNQPRHF	TGTGCCAGCAGAGGGGAAGACCATAGCAATCAGCCCCGGCATTTT
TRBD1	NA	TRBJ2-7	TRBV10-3	CAINRDSSYEQYF	TGTGCCATCAACAGGGACAGCTCCTACGAGCAGTACTTC
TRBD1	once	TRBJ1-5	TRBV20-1	CSASEQGRNQPQHF	TGCAGTGCTAGTGAACAGGGGCGTAATCAGCCCCAGCATTTT
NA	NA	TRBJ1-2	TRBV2	CASKPGQLVYGYTF	TGTGCCAGCAAGCCGGGACAATTGGTCTATGGCTACACCTTC